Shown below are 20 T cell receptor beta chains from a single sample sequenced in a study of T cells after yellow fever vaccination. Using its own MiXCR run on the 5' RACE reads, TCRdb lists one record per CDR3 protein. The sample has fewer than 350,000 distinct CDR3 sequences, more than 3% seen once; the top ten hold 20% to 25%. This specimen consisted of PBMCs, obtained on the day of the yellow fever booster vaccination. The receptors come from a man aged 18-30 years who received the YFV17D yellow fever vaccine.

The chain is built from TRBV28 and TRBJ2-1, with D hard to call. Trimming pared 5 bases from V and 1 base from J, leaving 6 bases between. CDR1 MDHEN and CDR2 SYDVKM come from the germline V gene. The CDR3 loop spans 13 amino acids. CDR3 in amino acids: CASSAMSYNEQFF. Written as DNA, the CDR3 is TGTGCCAGCAGTGCAATGTCCTACAATGAGCAGTTCTTC.

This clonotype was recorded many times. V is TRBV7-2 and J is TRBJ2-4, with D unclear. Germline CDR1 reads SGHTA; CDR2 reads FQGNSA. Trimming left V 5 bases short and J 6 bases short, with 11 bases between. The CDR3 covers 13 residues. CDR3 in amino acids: CASSPQLGNIQYF. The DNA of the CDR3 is TGTGCCAGCAGCCCCCAGTTAGGAAACATTCAGTACTTC.

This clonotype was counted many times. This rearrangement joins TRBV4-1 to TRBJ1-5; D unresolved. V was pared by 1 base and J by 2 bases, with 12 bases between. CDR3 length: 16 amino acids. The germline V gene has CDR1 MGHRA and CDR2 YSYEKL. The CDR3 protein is CASSQVSGRRNQPQHF. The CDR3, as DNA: TGCGCCAGCAGCCAAGTCTCCGGGAGGCGCAATCAGCCCCAGCATTTT.

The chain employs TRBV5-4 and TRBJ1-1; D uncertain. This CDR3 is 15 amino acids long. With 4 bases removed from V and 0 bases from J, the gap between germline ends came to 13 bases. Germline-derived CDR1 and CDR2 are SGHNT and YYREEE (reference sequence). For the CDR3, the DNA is TGTGCCAGCAGCCCTTCGGGAACCATGAACACTGAAGCTTTCTTT. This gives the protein CASSPSGTMNTEAFF.

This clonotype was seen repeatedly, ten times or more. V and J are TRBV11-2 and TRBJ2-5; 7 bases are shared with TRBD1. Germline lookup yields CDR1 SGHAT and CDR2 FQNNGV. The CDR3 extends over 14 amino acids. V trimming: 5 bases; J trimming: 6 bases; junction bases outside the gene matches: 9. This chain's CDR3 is CASSHLRGLKTQYF. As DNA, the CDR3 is TGTGCCAGCAGCCACTTAAGGGGGCTGAAGACCCAGTACTTC.

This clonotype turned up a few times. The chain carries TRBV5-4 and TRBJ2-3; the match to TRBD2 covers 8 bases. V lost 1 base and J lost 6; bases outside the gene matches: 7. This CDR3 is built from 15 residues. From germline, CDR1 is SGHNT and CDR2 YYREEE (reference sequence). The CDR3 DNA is TGTGCCAGCAGCTTGACCACGGGGGGGCAGGATACGCAGTATTTT. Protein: CASSLTTGGQDTQYF.

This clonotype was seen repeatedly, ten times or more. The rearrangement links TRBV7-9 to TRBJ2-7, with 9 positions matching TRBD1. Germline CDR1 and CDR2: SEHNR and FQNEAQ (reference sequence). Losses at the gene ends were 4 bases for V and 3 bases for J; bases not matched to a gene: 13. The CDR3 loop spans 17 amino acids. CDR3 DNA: TGTGCCAGCAGCTCTTACAGGGGGCGAACCCCCTTCTACGAGCAGTACTTC. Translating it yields CASSSYRGRTPFYEQYF.

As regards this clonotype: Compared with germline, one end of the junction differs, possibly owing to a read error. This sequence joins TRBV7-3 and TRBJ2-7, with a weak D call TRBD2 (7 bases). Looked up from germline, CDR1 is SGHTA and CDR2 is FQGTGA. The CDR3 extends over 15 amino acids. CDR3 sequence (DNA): TGTGCCAGCAGCCTAACGACGGGGGGCGGCTACGAGCAGTACTTC. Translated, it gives CASSLTTGGGYEQYF.

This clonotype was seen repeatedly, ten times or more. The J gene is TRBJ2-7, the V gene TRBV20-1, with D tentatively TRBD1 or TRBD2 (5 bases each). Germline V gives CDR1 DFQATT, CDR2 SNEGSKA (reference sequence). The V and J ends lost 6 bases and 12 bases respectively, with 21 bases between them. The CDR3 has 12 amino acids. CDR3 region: CSATGAAEVRYV. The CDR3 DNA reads TGCAGTGCGACCGGGGCAGCGGAGGTTCGGTACGTC.

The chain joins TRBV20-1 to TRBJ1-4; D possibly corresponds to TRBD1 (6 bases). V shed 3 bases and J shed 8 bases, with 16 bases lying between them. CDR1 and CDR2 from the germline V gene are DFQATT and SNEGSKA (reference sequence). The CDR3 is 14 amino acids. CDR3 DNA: TGCAGTGCTAGTTCTGTCACAGGGTCAGAAAAACTGTTTTTT. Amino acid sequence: CSASSVTGSEKLFF.

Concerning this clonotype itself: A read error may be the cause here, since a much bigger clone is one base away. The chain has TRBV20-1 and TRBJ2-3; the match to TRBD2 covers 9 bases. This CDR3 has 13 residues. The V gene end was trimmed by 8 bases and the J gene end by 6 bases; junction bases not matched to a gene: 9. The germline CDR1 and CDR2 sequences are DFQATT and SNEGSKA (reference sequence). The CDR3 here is CSRGLAWGDTQYF. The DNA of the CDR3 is TGCAGTCGCGGACTAGCGTGGGGGGATACGCAGTATTTT.

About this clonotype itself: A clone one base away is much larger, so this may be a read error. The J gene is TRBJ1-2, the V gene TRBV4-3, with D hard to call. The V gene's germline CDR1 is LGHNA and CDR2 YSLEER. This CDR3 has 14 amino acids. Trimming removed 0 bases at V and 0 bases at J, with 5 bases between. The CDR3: CASSQDSSNYGYTF. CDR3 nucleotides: TGCGCCAGCAGCCAAGACAGCTCTAACTATGGCTACACCTTC.

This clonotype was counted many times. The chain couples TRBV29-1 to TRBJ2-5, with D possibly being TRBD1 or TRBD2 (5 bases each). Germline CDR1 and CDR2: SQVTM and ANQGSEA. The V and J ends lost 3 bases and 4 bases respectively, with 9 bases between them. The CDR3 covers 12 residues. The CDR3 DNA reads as TGCAGCGTTGAGGGGGAAGGAGAGACCCAGTACTTC. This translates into CSVEGEGETQYF. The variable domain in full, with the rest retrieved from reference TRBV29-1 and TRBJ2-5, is SAVISQKPSRDICQRGTSLTIQCQVDSQVTMMFWYRQQPGQSLTLIATANQGSEATYESGFVIDKFPISRPNLTFSTLTVSNMSPEDSSIYLCSVEGEGETQYFGPGTRLLVL.

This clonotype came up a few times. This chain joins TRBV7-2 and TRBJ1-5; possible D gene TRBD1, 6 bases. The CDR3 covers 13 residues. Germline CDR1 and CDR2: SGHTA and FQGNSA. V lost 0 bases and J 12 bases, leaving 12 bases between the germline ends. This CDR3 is CASSLASRGLQHF. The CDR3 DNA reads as TGTGCCAGCAGCTTAGCGTCCCGGGGGCTCCAGCATTTT.

The CDR3 protein is CASSKRTGGFSPLHF. DNA of the CDR3: TGTGCCAGCAGTAAACGGACAGGGGGCTTTTCACCCCTCCACTTT. The gene calls are TRBV6-5 and TRBJ1-6; 11 bases map to TRBD1. J gave up 9 bases and V 5 bases, and 6 bases lay outside the gene matches. The CDR3 spans 15 residues. Germline V gene sequence: CDR1 MNHEY, CDR2 SVGAGI.

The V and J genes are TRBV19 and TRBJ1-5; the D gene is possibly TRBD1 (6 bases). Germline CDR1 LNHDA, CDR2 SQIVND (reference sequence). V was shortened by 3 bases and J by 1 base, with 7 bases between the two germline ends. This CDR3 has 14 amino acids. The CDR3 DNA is TGTGCCAGTAGTATCGGACAGAGCAATCAGCCCCAGCATTTT. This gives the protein CASSIGQSNQPQHF.

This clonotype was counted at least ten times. CDR3 in amino acids: CSVGGLAGFALHNEQFF. CDR3 nucleotide sequence: TGCAGCGTTGGGGGACTAGCGGGGTTCGCCCTCCACAATGAGCAGTTCTTC. The rearrangement links TRBV29-1 to TRBJ2-1; TRBD2 agrees at 13 bases. Germline trimming cut 4 bases from V and 5 bases from J; bases unmatched to any gene: 11. Germline values: CDR1 SQVTM, CDR2 ANQGSEA. The CDR3 spans 17 residues.

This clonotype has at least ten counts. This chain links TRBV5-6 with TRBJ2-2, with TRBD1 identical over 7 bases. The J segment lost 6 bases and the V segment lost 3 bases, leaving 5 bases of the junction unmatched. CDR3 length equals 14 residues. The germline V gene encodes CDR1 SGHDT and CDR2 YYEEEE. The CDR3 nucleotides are TGTGCCAGCAGCTCCGCGACAGGGTCCGGGGAGCTGTTTTTT. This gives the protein CASSSATGSGELFF.

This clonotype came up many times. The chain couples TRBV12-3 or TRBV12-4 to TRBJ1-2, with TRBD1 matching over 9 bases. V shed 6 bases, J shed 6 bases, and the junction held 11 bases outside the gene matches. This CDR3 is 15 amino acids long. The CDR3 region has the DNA TGTGCCAGCAGCCCTCGGGTCAGACAGGGGGATGGCTACACCTTC. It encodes CASSPRVRQGDGYTF.

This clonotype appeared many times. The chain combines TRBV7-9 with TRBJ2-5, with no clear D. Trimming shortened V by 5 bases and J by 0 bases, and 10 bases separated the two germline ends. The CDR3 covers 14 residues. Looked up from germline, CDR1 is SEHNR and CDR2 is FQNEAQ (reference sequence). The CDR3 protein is CASSPVEYQETQYF. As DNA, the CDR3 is TGTGCCAGCAGCCCTGTAGAGTACCAAGAGACCCAGTACTTC.